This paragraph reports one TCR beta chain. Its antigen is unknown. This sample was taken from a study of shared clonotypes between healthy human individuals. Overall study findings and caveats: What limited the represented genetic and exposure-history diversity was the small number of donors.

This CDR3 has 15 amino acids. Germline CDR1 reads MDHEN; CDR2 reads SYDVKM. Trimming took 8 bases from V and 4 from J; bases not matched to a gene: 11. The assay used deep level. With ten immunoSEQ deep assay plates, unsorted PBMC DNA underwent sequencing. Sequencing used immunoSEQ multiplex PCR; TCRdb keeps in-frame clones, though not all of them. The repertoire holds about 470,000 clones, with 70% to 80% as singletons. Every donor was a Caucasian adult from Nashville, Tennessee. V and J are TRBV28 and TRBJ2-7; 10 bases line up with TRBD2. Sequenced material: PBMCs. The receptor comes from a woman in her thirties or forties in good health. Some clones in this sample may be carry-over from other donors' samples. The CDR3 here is CASSNLAGGKYEQYF. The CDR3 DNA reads TGTGCCAGCTCTAATTTAGCGGGAGGCAAATACGAGCAGTACTTC.